The clone carrying this T cell receptor (beta chain) was seen just once. This sample was taken from a study of shared clonotypes between healthy human individuals. The V end was cut by 0 bases, the J end by 7 bases, with 15 bases between. The CDR3 is 15 amino acids. Looked up from germline, CDR1 is LGHNA and CDR2 is YSLEER. Replicate sorted-subset PCRs were loaded with about 0.2 ug DNA, about 30,000 T cell genomes. In the authors' workflow: In the immunoSEQ data, sequences were junction-only and lacked quality scores, so filtering differed. The assay was immunoSEQ multiplex PCR, and TCRdb's table has in-frame clones only and misses some. Clone size and V and J calls were adopted from that table, with D and trimming inferred from the DNA. The sample records about 2 million clones, 95% being singletons.

This chain connects TRBV4-3 to TRBJ2-5; D may be TRBD1 (5 bases). The TCR was taken from a man in his late teens or twenties in good health. The material sequenced was naive CD4+ T cells sorted from blood. Subset of the sample: CD45RA+ positively selected. CDR3 coding DNA: TGCGCCAGCAGCCAAGATCATTCGGAAAGGGGGACCCAGTACTTC. Its protein is CASSQDHSERGTQYF.